The rows below give T cell receptor beta chains drawn from one sample of a study of T cells in Graves' hyperthyroidism and ophthalmopathy. TCRdb passed the multiplex PCR reads through MiXCR, listing each CDR3 protein once. The sample has under 350,000 distinct CDR3 sequences; about 15% are singletons. Source material: blood. All receptors derive from a woman aged 55-69 years with Graves' ophthalmopathy. Each CDR3 is given with its conserved first and last residue. Fields, in order: CDR3 protein, CDR3 DNA, D gene, V gene, J gene, clone size. A D gene is named only where the DNA matches it firmly. Size is stated for part of the rows, as once, few or many counts, or as a class when the clone is expanded.

CASSVGLAGRETQYF	TGTGCCAGCAGCGTAGGACTAGCGGGGAGGGAGACCCAGTACTTC	TRBD2	TRBV9	TRBJ2-5	NA
CASSPRDRDQETQYF	TGTGCCAGCTCACCACGGGACAGGGACCAAGAGACCCAGTACTTC	TRBD1	TRBV18	TRBJ2-5	NA
CASSTSGSGKETQYF	TGTGCCAGTAGCACCAGCGGGAGTGGGAAGGAGACCCAGTACTTC	TRBD2	TRBV19	TRBJ2-5	NA
CASSEGWAGTYEQYF	TGTGCCAGCAGTGAAGGTTGGGCAGGGACCTACGAGCAGTACTTC	NA	TRBV6-1	TRBJ2-7	NA
CASSFGRARTYEQYF	TGTGCCAGCAGTTTCGGCAGGGCACGGACCTACGAGCAGTACTTC	NA	TRBV12-3/TRBV12-4	TRBJ2-7	NA
CASSFNRQFNQPQHF	TGTGCCAGCAGTTTTAATCGACAGTTCAATCAGCCCCAGCATTTT	NA	TRBV28	TRBJ1-5	few
CASRPGLSTNEKLFF	TGTGCCAGCAGACCAGGGCTTTCAACTAATGAAAAACTGTTTTTT	NA	TRBV27	TRBJ1-4	NA
CASSEFGTGYGYTF	TGTGCCAGCAGTGAGTTTGGGACAGGCTATGGCTACACCTTC	TRBD1	TRBV25-1	TRBJ1-2	many
CASSRTGSRANVLTF	TGTGCCAGCAGCCGTACAGGGTCTAGGGCCAACGTCCTGACTTTC	NA	TRBV7-2	TRBJ2-6	once
CASSPRGRWETQYF	TGTGCCAGCAGTCCCAGGGGGCGATGGGAGACCCAGTACTTC	TRBD1	TRBV10-3	TRBJ2-5	NA
CASSLVRGGNTEAFF	TGTGCCAGCAGCTTAGTGCGGGGTGGGAACACTGAAGCTTTCTTT	NA	TRBV7-6	TRBJ1-1	NA
CASSLTSGIGGDIQYF	TGTGCCAGCAGCTTAACTAGCGGGATAGGTGGTGACATTCAGTACTTC	TRBD2	TRBV7-2	TRBJ2-4	many
CASSRAHQPQHF	TGTGCCAGCAGTAGGGCACATCAGCCCCAGCATTTT	NA	TRBV28	TRBJ1-5	many
CASSYSERGPYEQYF	TGTGCCAGCAGTTACTCGGAAAGGGGGCCCTACGAGCAGTACTTC	TRBD1	TRBV6-2/TRBV6-3	TRBJ2-7	few
CASSQVIVRGVRSTEAFF	TGTGCCAGCAGCCAAGTAATCGTTCGCGGGGTTCGGAGCACTGAAGCTTTCTTT	NA	TRBV4-2	TRBJ1-1	many
CASSPPGGRSTGELFF	TGTGCCAGCAGCCCTCCCGGGGGCCGAAGCACCGGGGAGCTGTTTTTT	NA	TRBV11-3	TRBJ2-2	few
CASSSQGRHTEAFF	TGTGCCAGCAGCTCACAGGGTAGGCACACTGAAGCTTTCTTT	NA	TRBV7-3	TRBJ1-1	NA
CASSLVAGNNSPLHF	TGCGCCAGCAGCTTAGTCGCGGGGAACAATTCACCCCTCCACTTT	NA	TRBV5-1	TRBJ1-6	many
CASSPTRAGRYYEQYF	TGTGCCAGCAGTCCAACCAGAGCGGGACGCTATTACGAGCAGTACTTC	TRBD2	TRBV28	TRBJ2-7	few
CASSLVSIGSLSSPLHF	TGCGCCAGCAGCTTGGTATCTATCGGGAGCTTATCGTCACCCCTCCACTTT	NA	TRBV5-1	TRBJ1-6	NA
CASSPFEGASPLHF	TGTGCCAGCTCACCGTTCGAGGGAGCCTCACCCCTCCACTTT	NA	TRBV18	TRBJ1-6	few
CASSQDRSRDGRGYTF	TGCGCCAGCAGCCAAGATAGGAGCAGGGACGGTCGTGGCTACACCTTC	NA	TRBV4-1	TRBJ1-2	NA
CSVPRVAGTYNEQFF	TGCAGCGTTCCCCGGGTAGCGGGCACCTACAATGAGCAGTTCTTC	TRBD2	TRBV29-1	TRBJ2-1	NA
CASSTGTGAILGTDTQYF	TGTGCCAGCAGCACCGGGACAGGGGCCATTTTAGGCACAGATACGCAGTATTTT	TRBD1	TRBV5-5	TRBJ2-3	many
CASSTSANEQFF	TGTGCCAGCAGTACTAGCGCCAATGAGCAGTTCTTC	TRBD2	TRBV12-3/TRBV12-4	TRBJ2-1	few
CSVEGSRPEAFF	TGCAGCGTTGAAGGGAGTCGGCCTGAAGCTTTCTTT	NA	TRBV29-1	TRBJ1-1	few
CATKGQGAYEQYF	TGTGCCACCAAGGGACAGGGAGCCTACGAGCAGTACTTC	TRBD1	TRBV15	TRBJ2-7	few
CASSLVGGPQNEHFF	TGTGCCAGCAGCTTGGTGGGAGGGCCGCAGAATGAGCATTTCTTC	TRBD2	TRBV5-5	TRBJ2-1	few
CAWSESYDTQYF	TGTGCCTGGAGTGAATCCTACGATACGCAGTATTTT	NA	TRBV30	TRBJ2-3	NA
CASGRQPDEAFF	TGTGCCAGTGGACGACAGCCTGACGAAGCTTTCTTT	NA	TRBV25-1	TRBJ1-1	NA
CASDMDWNTGELFF	TGTGCCAGCGACATGGACTGGAACACCGGGGAGCTGTTTTTT	NA	TRBV7-9	TRBJ2-2	few
CASSPETRTYNEQFF	TGTGCCAGCTCACCAGAAACCCGAACCTACAATGAGCAGTTCTTC	NA	TRBV18	TRBJ2-1	many
CASSSERTVNTEAFF	TGTGCCAGCAGCTCCGAAAGGACAGTGAACACTGAAGCTTTCTTT	NA	TRBV7-8	TRBJ1-1	NA
CASSQRRQETQYF	TGTGCCAGCAGCCAGAGACGGCAAGAGACCCAGTACTTC	NA	TRBV7-7	TRBJ2-5	many
CASSLSGTSGPTSTDTQYF	TGTGCCAGCAGTTTATCCGGGACTAGCGGCCCCACTAGCACAGATACGCAGTATTTT	TRBD2	TRBV28	TRBJ2-3	many
CASTPLAGVDSEQFF	TGCGCCAGCACACCTTTAGCGGGGGTTGACTCTGAGCAGTTCTTC	TRBD2	TRBV5-1	TRBJ2-1	NA
CASSLVGTSDTGELFF	TGCGCCAGCAGCTTGGTGGGGACTAGTGACACCGGGGAGCTGTTTTTT	TRBD2	TRBV5-1	TRBJ2-2	many
CASSPGPRRSNQPQHF	TGTGCCAGCAGTCCCGGGCCTCGGAGGAGCAATCAGCCCCAGCATTTT	NA	TRBV28	TRBJ1-5	many
CASSLWQETQYF	TGTGCCAGCAGCTTATGGCAAGAGACCCAGTACTTC	NA	TRBV13	TRBJ2-5	many
CATSDLGTQETQYF	TGTGCCACCAGTGATTTGGGCACCCAAGAGACCCAGTACTTC	NA	TRBV24-1	TRBJ2-5	NA
CSVALGDSSYEQYF	TGCAGCGTTGCCCTAGGGGACAGCTCCTACGAGCAGTACTTC	TRBD1	TRBV29-1	TRBJ2-7	many
CASSLGVADRSYEQYF	TGTGCCAGCTCACTAGGGGTGGCCGATAGATCCTACGAGCAGTACTTC	NA	TRBV18	TRBJ2-7	many
CSAEGTSGRYEQYF	TGCAGTGCGGAAGGGACTAGCGGGAGGTACGAGCAGTACTTC	TRBD2	TRBV20-1	TRBJ2-7	many
CASSSGQGGQPQHF	TGTGCCAGCAGTTCGGGACAGGGTGGTCAGCCCCAGCATTTT	TRBD1	TRBV5-1	TRBJ1-5	many
CASSPGQNSYGYTF	TGTGCCAGCTCACCGGGACAGAATTCCTATGGCTACACCTTC	TRBD1	TRBV18	TRBJ1-2	few
CASSPEQGAGGELFF	TGTGCCAGCTCACCAGAACAGGGGGCCGGCGGGGAGCTGTTTTTT	TRBD1	TRBV18	TRBJ2-2	NA
CASTWEGQGADTQYF	TGTGCCAGCACATGGGAGGGACAGGGGGCAGATACGCAGTATTTT	TRBD1	TRBV2	TRBJ2-3	NA
CASSLVPGQGNEQYF	TGTGCCAGCAGCTTAGTCCCGGGACAGGGAAACGAGCAGTACTTC	TRBD1	TRBV5-1	TRBJ2-7	NA
CSARALPGTGYGELFF	TGCAGTGCTAGAGCTCTCCCCGGGACAGGGTACGGGGAGCTGTTTTTT	TRBD1	TRBV20-1	TRBJ2-2	few
CASSLAGGGEAFF	TGTGCCAGCAGCTTGGCAGGGGGCGGTGAAGCTTTCTTT	TRBD1	TRBV11-2	TRBJ1-1	many
CSATPGHGYEQYF	TGCAGTGCTACACCGGGACATGGTTACGAGCAGTACTTC	NA	TRBV20-1	TRBJ2-7	many
CASSLFPTGADTQYF	TGTGCCAGCAGTTTATTTCCCACGGGAGCAGATACGCAGTATTTT	NA	TRBV12-3/TRBV12-4	TRBJ2-3	many
CSAHHRDRGTYEQYF	TGCAGTGCTCACCACCGGGACAGGGGAACCTACGAGCAGTACTTC	TRBD1	TRBV20-1	TRBJ2-7	few
CASSPRPATDTQYF	TGTGCCAGCAGTCCCCGGCCCGCCACAGATACGCAGTATTTT	NA	TRBV28	TRBJ2-3	many